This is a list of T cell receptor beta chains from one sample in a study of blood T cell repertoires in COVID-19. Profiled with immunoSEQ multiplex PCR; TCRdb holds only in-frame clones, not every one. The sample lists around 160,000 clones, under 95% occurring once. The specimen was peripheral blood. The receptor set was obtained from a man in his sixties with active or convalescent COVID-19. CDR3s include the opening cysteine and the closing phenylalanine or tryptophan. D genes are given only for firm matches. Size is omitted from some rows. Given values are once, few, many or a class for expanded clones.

cdr3_nt: TGTGCCAGCAGCCAGGGCGGCGGGGATGAAAAACTGTTTTTT
cdr3_aa: CASSQGGGDEKLFF
v_call: TRBV3-1/TRBV3-2
j_call: TRBJ1-4
clone_size: NA
d_call: NA

cdr3_nt: TGTGCCAGCAGTTACTCGGACAGGGCTGGGTACGAGCAGTACTTC
cdr3_aa: CASSYSDRAGYEQYF
v_call: TRBV6-5
j_call: TRBJ2-7
clone_size: NA
d_call: TRBD1

cdr3_nt: TGTGCCAGCAGCCCCCGGGACAGGGATGAAAAACTGTTTTTT
cdr3_aa: CASSPRDRDEKLFF
v_call: TRBV3-1/TRBV3-2
j_call: TRBJ1-4
clone_size: NA
d_call: TRBD1

cdr3_nt: TGTGCCAGCAGCTTAATGCGGGATGAGCAGTTCTTC
cdr3_aa: CASSLMRDEQFF
v_call: TRBV7-2
j_call: TRBJ2-1
clone_size: NA
d_call: NA

cdr3_nt: TGTGCCAGCAGCTTAGCGCCAGGGGAGGGCTATGGCTACACCTTC
cdr3_aa: CASSLAPGEGYGYTF
v_call: TRBV7-2
j_call: TRBJ1-2
clone_size: NA
d_call: NA

cdr3_nt: TGCACCAGCAGCCAAGGGGTGCCGGCTAGCGGGAGGGCCGGTCCCTACGAGCAGTACTTC
cdr3_aa: CTSSQGVPASGRAGPYEQYF
v_call: TRBV1
j_call: TRBJ2-7
clone_size: once
d_call: NA

cdr3_nt: TGTGCCAGCAGCGTATTAGACAGACCAGGTCAAGAGACCCAGTACTTC
cdr3_aa: CASSVLDRPGQETQYF
v_call: TRBV9
j_call: TRBJ2-5
clone_size: NA
d_call: NA

cdr3_nt: TGTGCCACCAGTGATGAGCGGGAGGCTAACACCGGGGAGCTGTTTTTT
cdr3_aa: CATSDEREANTGELFF
v_call: TRBV24-1
j_call: TRBJ2-2
clone_size: NA
d_call: TRBD2

cdr3_nt: TGTGCCAGCCGGCGGCTTACGAACACTGAAGCTTTCTTT
cdr3_aa: CASRRLTNTEAFF
v_call: TRBV7-6
j_call: TRBJ1-1
clone_size: once
d_call: NA

cdr3_nt: TGTGCCAGCAGCTTAAACGGGGGGGCCGTAGATACGCAGTATTTT
cdr3_aa: CASSLNGGAVDTQYF
v_call: TRBV7-2
j_call: TRBJ2-3
clone_size: NA
d_call: TRBD2

cdr3_nt: TGTGCTAGTGGTCGGAATAGCGGGAGGGCCGGGGAGCTGTTTTTT
cdr3_aa: CASGRNSGRAGELFF
v_call: TRBV12-5
j_call: TRBJ2-2
clone_size: once
d_call: TRBD2

cdr3_nt: TGTGCCAGCAGCTTGTCTTGGTCCCTAGGAGCCTGGGAGTACTTC
cdr3_aa: CASSLSWSLGAWEYF
v_call: TRBV5-6
j_call: TRBJ2-7
clone_size: NA
d_call: NA

cdr3_nt: TGTGCCAGCAGCTTAATCCGGGGGTCCTACGAGCAGTACTTC
cdr3_aa: CASSLIRGSYEQYF
v_call: TRBV7-8
j_call: TRBJ2-7
clone_size: NA
d_call: NA

cdr3_nt: TGTGCCAGCAGTTATCAATTGGGGACAGGGACCTCCAAGCAGTACTTC
cdr3_aa: CASSYQLGTGTSKQYF
v_call: TRBV6-5
j_call: TRBJ2-7
clone_size: NA
d_call: TRBD1

cdr3_nt: TGTGCCAGTAGTCGGGGAGAGGGAAGATCCCTTAACTATGGCTACACCTTC
cdr3_aa: CASSRGEGRSLNYGYTF
v_call: TRBV19
j_call: TRBJ1-2
clone_size: NA
d_call: NA

cdr3_nt: TGTGCCAGCAGCTTTGGGGCCGTCTACAATGAGCAGTTCTTC
cdr3_aa: CASSFGAVYNEQFF
v_call: TRBV11-2
j_call: TRBJ2-1
clone_size: NA
d_call: NA

cdr3_nt: TGTGCCAGCAGTTTATGGGGGCGCGGAAACACCATATATTTT
cdr3_aa: CASSLWGRGNTIYF
v_call: TRBV28
j_call: TRBJ1-3
clone_size: NA
d_call: NA

cdr3_nt: TGTGCCAGCAGTTACGAGGCAGGGACAGGCTACACCTTC
cdr3_aa: CASSYEAGTGYTF
v_call: TRBV6-6
j_call: TRBJ1-2
clone_size: NA
d_call: NA

cdr3_nt: TGCGCCAGCACTAAAGACAGGGCCGAAGAGACCCAGTACTTC
cdr3_aa: CASTKDRAEETQYF
v_call: TRBV5-1
j_call: TRBJ2-5
clone_size: NA
d_call: TRBD1

cdr3_nt: TGCGCCAGCAGTGCGGTGCGGTCAGAGACCCAGTACTTC
cdr3_aa: CASSAVRSETQYF
v_call: TRBV10-2
j_call: TRBJ2-5
clone_size: NA
d_call: NA

cdr3_nt: TGTGCCAGTAGTAGTCAGGGATCCGAGCAGTACTTC
cdr3_aa: CASSSQGSEQYF
v_call: TRBV19
j_call: TRBJ2-7
clone_size: NA
d_call: NA

cdr3_nt: TGTGCCAGTAGTAACAGGGACTATGGCTACACCTTC
cdr3_aa: CASSNRDYGYTF
v_call: TRBV19
j_call: TRBJ1-2
clone_size: NA
d_call: NA